This T cell receptor (beta chain) was profiled in a study of shared clonotypes between healthy human individuals. Whole-study results and caveats: Rarefaction curves obtained for sorted subsets showed sequencing incomplete despite large depth.

The donors were all Caucasian adults (living in Nashville, Tennessee). Both subsets, CD45RA+ naive and CD45RA-negative memory, were split from the CD4+ cells. Genomic DNA (from each subset) was split evenly across several immunoSEQ plates. Produced via immunoSEQ multiplex PCR; TCRdb's table is partial and in-frame only. The sample yields some 2,000,000 clones, about 95% seen once. On this clone: Its matching antigen is unknown.

CDR1 and CDR2 from the germline V gene are ENHRY and SYGVKD. V lost 6 bases, J lost 1 base, and 12 bases lay in between. The CDR3 runs to 14 residues. Sequenced material: naive CD4+ T cells sorted from blood. Subset described: CD45RA+ positively selected. The clonotype comes from a man between 18 and 29 years old in good health. The chain carries TRBV10-3 and TRBJ2-5, with D maybe TRBD1 (5 bases). The CDR3 sequence is CAISPADIQETQYF. The DNA of the CDR3 is TGTGCCATCAGCCCCGCGGACATCCAAGAGACCCAGTACTTC.